This T cell receptor (beta chain) was profiled in a study of beta chain features in type 1 diabetes. Study-level information: Cells sorted and examined across all samples totaled roughly 100,000,000. Whole-study results and caveats: There was a moderate but significant shortening of TCRB CDR3s in all four CD4+ subsets of Type 1 diabetes patients. The similarity of naive, central memory and Treg TCRB repertoires appeared greater among patients than among healthy donors. More deletions and fewer insertions at VDJ junctions were found in patients with type 1 diabetes.

Via CD45RO/CCR7/CD25/CD127/CD95/CD27, cells of the CD4+ naive, central memory, regulatory and stem cell-like memory subsets were sorted. The sample holds a few counts of this clone. No antigen is known for it. Expressed TCRB transcripts got sequenced, as all isolated RNA was reverse transcribed. Assay: immunoSEQ multiplex PCR; the TCRdb copy retains only in-frame clones and omits some. Among roughly 700,000 clones, over 10% were seen once, and the ten largest hold 0.02% to 0.025%. The CDR3 runs to 13 residues. The receptor was derived from a man younger than 30 with type 1 diabetes. The sequencing input was naive CD4+ T cells from blood. V usage is TRBV21-1 and J usage is TRBJ1-3. TRBV21-1 counts as a pseudogene. In DNA form, the CDR3 reads TGTGCCAGCAGCAGCGGTTTCGGAAACACCATATATTTT. This gives the protein CASSSGFGNTIYF.